These 18 T cell receptor beta chains share one sample of origin, sequenced in a study of T cell repertoires and HLA-DP antigens. No cognate antigen is known for these TCRs. TCRdb keeps only in-frame clones here, not all; method: immunoSEQ multiplex PCR. The sample holds some 89,000 clones, roughly nine tenths seen once. Sequencing used CD4+ T cells from PBMCs. All receptors come from a man aged 45-65 years in good health and CMV-seronegative.

This chain joins TRBV18 and TRBJ2-7; 7 nucleotides align to TRBD1. This CDR3 comprises 15 residues. The V segment lost 2 bases and the J segment 7 bases; nucleotides outside the gene matches: 11. The germline V gene encodes CDR1 KGHSH and CDR2 LQKENI. The CDR3 region is CASSPLDRFPQEQYF. In nucleotides, the CDR3 is TGTGCCAGCTCACCATTGGACAGGTTTCCTCAAGAGCAGTACTTC.

This clone was detected only once. The chain has TRBV7-8 and TRBJ1-6, with TRBD1 identical over 8 bases. The CDR3 extends over 14 amino acids. The germline CDR1 and CDR2 sequences are SGHVS and FQNEAQ. The V gene end was trimmed by 8 bases and the J gene end by 7 bases; junction bases not matched to a gene: 7. For the CDR3, the DNA is TGTGCCAGCCTTCCCGGGACAGGCAATTCACCCCTCCACTTT. Translating gives CASLPGTGNSPLHF.

This clone was seen just once. The chain links TRBV7-6 to TRBJ2-5; TRBD1 agrees at 7 bases. The CDR3 has 15 residues. J gave up 4 bases and V 1 base, and 6 bases lay outside the gene matches. Germline values: CDR1 SGHVS, CDR2 FNYEAQ. The CDR3 sequence is CASSLGQGVPETQYF. The CDR3 coding sequence is TGTGCCAGCAGCTTAGGACAGGGCGTTCCAGAGACCCAGTACTTC.

For the CDR3, the DNA is TGTGCCAGCAGTGAATACCTGGCTAGCGGGATCCAAGGGCCCTACGAGCAGTACTTC. Translating it yields CASSEYLASGIQGPYEQYF. The gene calls are TRBV6-1 and TRBJ2-7, with TRBD2 identical over 9 bases. After removal of 2 bases from V and 2 bases from J, the junction contained 16 bases not matched to a gene. CDR1 and CDR2 from the germline V gene are MNHNS and SASEGT. This CDR3 is built from 19 residues.

V is TRBV2 and J is TRBJ2-1; 9 bases are a match to TRBD2. The length of the CDR3 is 15 residues. The V gene end was trimmed by 3 bases and the J gene end by 6 bases; junction bases not matched to a gene: 6. Germline V gene lookup returns CDR1 SNHLY and CDR2 FYNNEI. As DNA, the CDR3 is TGTGCCAGCAGTGACTGGGCGGGAGGGCCCAATGAGCAGTTCTTC. Translating it yields CASSDWAGGPNEQFF.

V is TRBV6-5 and J is TRBJ2-7, with D uncertain. The germline V gene encodes CDR1 MNHEY and CDR2 SVGAGI. The CDR3 is 12 residues long. Trimming cost V 6 bases and J 2 bases, with 8 bases left between them. The CDR3 loop reads CASSRHTYEQYF. For the CDR3, the DNA is TGTGCCAGCAGCCGACACACCTACGAGCAGTACTTC.

The CDR3 loop is CASSLAWDTGELFF. CDR3 sequence (DNA): TGTGCCAGCAGCTTAGCGTGGGACACCGGGGAGCTGTTTTTT. The genes are TRBV11-3 and TRBJ2-2; unclear D gene. The germline CDR1 and CDR2 sequences are SGHNT and YENEEA. V was pared by 1 base and J by 3 bases, with 6 bases between. The length of the CDR3 is 14 residues.

CDR3 region: CASSPQGFGQPQHF. The CDR3 DNA is TGTGCCAGCAGCCCACAGGGATTCGGTCAGCCCCAGCATTTT. The chain has TRBV28 and TRBJ1-5; the D gene is possibly TRBD1 (6 bases). The germline CDR1 and CDR2 sequences are MDHEN and SYDVKM. V lost 6 bases, J lost 6 bases, and 15 bases lay in between. This CDR3 comprises 14 residues. Variable domain in full (rest from reference TRBV28 and TRBJ1-5): DVKVTQSSRYLVKRTGEKVFLECVQDMDHENMFWYRQDPGLGLRLIYFSYDVKMKEKGDIPEGYSVSREKKERFSLILESASTNQTSMYLCASSPQGFGQPQHFGDGTRLSIL.

CDR3 coding DNA: TGCGCCAGCAGCTTGGTAGTGGGAGGGACAGGGCTTCAAGGGCAGTTCTTC. This sequence encodes CASSLVVGGTGLQGQFF. The V call is TRBV5-1, the J call TRBJ2-1; 9 bases map to TRBD1. Unmatched junction bases numbered 16, after V lost 0 bases and J lost 12 bases. CDR1 is SGHRS, CDR2 YFSETQ, per germline. This CDR3 spans 17 amino acids.

With respect to this clone: The sample contains more than one DNA sequence encoding this CDR3. The V gene is TRBV6-1, the J gene TRBJ1-1, with TRBD1 identical over 8 bases. Trimming at V came to 4 bases and at J to 3 bases, leaving 1 base not matched to a gene. Germline CDR1 MNHNS, CDR2 SASEGT. The CDR3 spans 13 residues. The CDR3 protein is CASSATGDTEAFF. In DNA form, the CDR3 reads TGTGCCAGCAGTGCGACAGGGGACACTGAAGCTTTCTTT.

Points on this clone: This specimen includes other DNA sequences encoding the same CDR3. This chain connects TRBV7-9 to TRBJ1-1; no clear D gene. CDR1 SEHNR and CDR2 FQNEAQ come from the germline V gene (reference sequence). V dropped 1 base and J dropped 1 base, with 4 bases sitting between them. This CDR3 has 13 residues. The CDR3 coding sequence is TGTGCCAGCAGCTTAGGTACGAACACTGAAGCTTTCTTT. Translation gives CASSLGTNTEAFF.

The chain couples TRBV7-9 to TRBJ2-2; 10 bases line up with TRBD2. Germline V gives CDR1 SEHNR, CDR2 FQNEAQ (reference sequence). CDR3 length: 16 amino acids. J was trimmed by 4 bases and V by 3 bases; bases with no gene match: 5. This chain's CDR3 is CASSLGLAIVTGELFF. In DNA form, the CDR3 reads TGTGCCAGCAGCTTGGGACTAGCGATCGTCACCGGGGAGCTGTTTTTT.

This clone was observed once. The genes are TRBV5-1 and TRBJ2-1; 9 bases map to TRBD1. Germline values: CDR1 SGHRS, CDR2 YFSETQ. The CDR3 is 15 residues long. J lost 7 bases, V lost 3 bases, and 8 bases had no gene match. The CDR3 loop reads CASSSKTGGGNEQFF. DNA of the CDR3: TGCGCCAGCAGCTCAAAAACAGGGGGCGGGAATGAGCAGTTCTTC.

The V call is TRBV10-3, the J call TRBJ1-1, with TRBD1 identical over 7 bases. Per the germline V gene, CDR1 is ENHRY and CDR2 is SYGVKD. V shed 4 bases, J shed 4 bases, and the junction held 9 bases outside the gene matches. The CDR3 is made up of 15 amino acids. This chain's CDR3 is CAISGRQGAGTEAFF. CDR3 in DNA: TGTGCCATCAGTGGGCGACAGGGTGCGGGCACTGAAGCTTTCTTT.

The chain recombines TRBV4-3 with TRBJ2-2, with TRBD2 as a possible D gene (7 bases). V lost 1 base, J lost 4 bases, and 13 bases lay in between. The V gene's germline CDR1 is LGHNA and CDR2 YSLEER. This CDR3 spans 16 amino acids. The CDR3 reads CASSQVGGGVTGELFF. The CDR3 coding sequence is TGCGCCAGCAGCCAAGTAGGGGGGGGTGTCACCGGGGAGCTGTTTTTT.

DNA for the CDR3: TGCGCCAGCAGTGGGACAGGGGGCTACGAGCAGTACTTC. It translates to CASSGTGGYEQYF. V and J are TRBV10-2 and TRBJ2-7; 10 nucleotides align to TRBD1. Germline values: CDR1 WSHSY, CDR2 SAAADI. CDR3 length: 13 residues. With 4 bases clipped from V and 3 bases from J, the junction kept 0 bases outside the gene matches.

The chain carries TRBV7-6 and TRBJ2-7, with TRBD1 as a possible D gene (6 bases). The V gene lost 0 bases and the J gene lost 3 bases, with 6 bases spanning the gap. This CDR3 has 13 residues. The V gene's germline CDR1 is SGHVS and CDR2 FNYEAQ. The CDR3: CASSLAGGYEQYF. The CDR3 bases are TGTGCCAGCAGCTTAGCAGGGGGCTACGAGCAGTACTTC.

The rearrangement uses TRBV18 and TRBJ1-4; no firm D call. Germline V CDR1 and CDR2: KGHSH, LQKENI. V was pared by 4 bases and J by 8 bases, with 11 bases between. This CDR3 contains 13 residues. CDR3 sequence: CASSLSQREKLFF. CDR3 coding DNA: TGTGCCAGCTCACTGTCACAGCGGGAAAAACTGTTTTTT.